A single sample gave rise to the 29 T cell receptor beta chains below, sequenced in a study of identical twins. Each CDR3 protein gets one entry after TCRdb re-called the 5' RACE reads with MiXCR. Of fewer than 250,000 distinct CDR3 sequences in the sample, around 9.6% were seen once. The sample comprised memory (CD45RO+) T cells sorted from blood. The receptors shown here come from a woman aged 18-35 years in good health.

This clonotype was observed a handful of times. The chain employs TRBV20-1 and TRBJ2-3; TRBD1 matches 10 bases. This CDR3 has 14 residues. With 6 bases clipped from V and 4 bases from J, the junction kept 7 bases outside the gene matches. CDR1 is DFQATT, CDR2 SNEGSKA, per germline (reference sequence). Here the CDR3 DNA reads TGCAGTGCGCCGGGACAGGGGTTTCCAGATACGCAGTATTTT. Translation gives CSAPGQGFPDTQYF.

This clonotype has a handful of counts. V and J are TRBV14 and TRBJ1-6; weak D call: TRBD1 (6 bases). The V end was cut by 2 bases, the J end by 4 bases, with 9 bases between. The germline CDR1 and CDR2 sequences are SGHDN and FVKESK. The CDR3 covers 15 residues. Here the CDR3 reads CASSQTGRYNSPLHF. The CDR3 region has the DNA TGTGCCAGCAGCCAAACAGGGAGGTATAATTCACCCCTCCACTTT.

A word on this clonotype: This may be a read error, as it is one base from a much larger clone. This chain joins TRBV7-2 and TRBJ2-7, with 8 bases matching TRBD1. Germline V gene data show CDR1 as SGHTA and CDR2 as FQGNSA. The CDR3 totals 15 residues. The V segment lost 0 bases and the J segment 1 base; nucleotides outside the gene matches: 2. The CDR3 is CASSLARTGSYEQYF. DNA of the CDR3: TGTGCCAGCAGCTTAGCCCGGACAGGGTCCTACGAGCAGTACTTC.

The chain is built from TRBV4-2 and TRBJ1-1, with 9 nucleotides matching TRBD1. Trimming at V came to 2 bases and at J to 1 base, leaving 5 bases not matched to a gene. In germline, CDR1 is LGHNA, CDR2 YNFKEQ. The CDR3 loop spans 16 amino acids. The CDR3, as DNA: TGTGCCAGCAGCCAACTGACAGGGGGATCGAACACTGAAGCTTTCTTT. Translated: CASSQLTGGSNTEAFF.

This clonotype was picked up a small number of times. The gene calls are TRBV4-3 and TRBJ2-7; D may be TRBD1 (6 bases). V was shortened by 4 bases and J by 4 bases, with 14 bases between the two germline ends. This CDR3 has 14 amino acids. Germline values: CDR1 LGHNA, CDR2 YSLEER. The CDR3 DNA reads TGCGCCAGCAGCCTTACTCCGACAGGTTACGAGCAGTACTTC. Amino acids: CASSLTPTGYEQYF.

V gene TRBV18 combines with J gene TRBJ2-1, with D maybe TRBD1 (6 bases). CDR1 and CDR2 from the germline V gene are KGHSH and LQKENI. V dropped 4 bases and J dropped 8 bases, with 15 bases sitting between them. The CDR3 sequence is 14 residues long. For the CDR3, the DNA is TGTGCCAGCTCACGTACCAGAGAGGGGGATGAGCAGTTCTTC. Translated, it gives CASSRTREGDEQFF.

This clonotype was detected many times. V gene TRBV5-1 combines with J gene TRBJ2-1; D is unresolved. Trimming removed 1 base at V and 13 bases at J, with 12 bases between. Germline V lookup: CDR1 SGHRS, CDR2 YFSETQ. The CDR3 spans 12 residues. In DNA, the CDR3 is TGCGCCAGCAGCTTGATCTCAGGAGTACAGTTCTTC. Its translation: CASSLISGVQFF.

This chain links TRBV5-1 with TRBJ1-1; 9 nucleotides align to TRBD1. Germline V gene lookup returns CDR1 SGHRS and CDR2 YFSETQ. Losses at the gene ends were 2 bases for V and 2 bases for J; bases not matched to a gene: 10. The CDR3 is 17 residues long. The CDR3: CASSFHLQGAANTEAFF. Written as DNA, the CDR3 is TGCGCCAGCAGCTTTCACCTACAGGGGGCCGCAAACACTGAAGCTTTCTTT.

This clonotype appeared many times. The rearrangement joins TRBV12-3 or TRBV12-4 to TRBJ1-2; a weak D match, TRBD1 (5 bases). The CDR3 contains 15 residues. Trimming cost V 6 bases and J 4 bases, with 18 bases left between them. The CDR3 DNA reads TGTGCCAGCAGCCTGGGACTCCAGAGTGGCTATGGCTACACCTTC. This sequence encodes CASSLGLQSGYGYTF.

The chain joins TRBV12-3 or TRBV12-4 to TRBJ2-7; 8 bases agree with TRBD2. V lost 3 bases to trimming and J lost 7 bases; unmatched junction nucleotides: 8. The CDR3 contains 14 residues. The CDR3 here is CASSLGTRYVEQYF. The CDR3 DNA reads as TGTGCCAGCAGTTTGGGGACTAGGTACGTTGAGCAGTACTTC.

This clonotype was recorded a few times. The genes are TRBV30 and TRBJ2-5; 7 nucleotides agree with TRBD2. CDR1 GTSNPN and CDR2 SVGIG come from the germline V gene (reference sequence). CDR3 length equals 14 residues. V trimming: 0 bases; J trimming: 5 bases; junction bases outside the gene matches: 6. CDR3: CAWSVYREVETQYF. In DNA form, the CDR3 reads TGTGCCTGGAGTGTATATCGGGAGGTGGAGACCCAGTACTTC.

This clonotype turned up a few times. The chain carries TRBV3-1 and TRBJ2-3; TRBD2 matches 7 bases. The J segment lost 3 bases and the V segment lost 0 bases, leaving 15 bases of the junction unmatched. Germline V gives CDR1 LGHDT, CDR2 YNNKEL (reference sequence). The CDR3 sequence is 19 residues long. Written as DNA, the CDR3 is TGTGCCAGCAGCCAAGAAGGGGACTACCGCCTAACACGAACAGATACGCAGTATTTT. It codes for CASSQEGDYRLTRTDTQYF.

V is TRBV19 and J is TRBJ2-3, with TRBD1 matching over 7 bases. This CDR3 contains 16 residues. Germline CDR1 and CDR2: LNHDA and SQIVND (reference sequence). V trimming: 5 bases; J trimming: 2 bases; junction bases outside the gene matches: 10. CDR3 in DNA: TGTGCCAGTAGTGAGGGGGCTGGGCGTATCACAGATACGCAGTATTTT. Residues: CASSEGAGRITDTQYF.

This clonotype appeared many times. CDR3 nucleotides: TGTGCTACCCTGCGGCCGGAGCAGTACTTC. Its translation is CATLRPEQYF. The chain links TRBV12-5 to TRBJ2-7; no reliable D call. Per the germline V gene, CDR1 is LGHNT and CDR2 is FRNRAP. The V end lost 10 bases, the J end lost 7 bases, and 11 bases lay between the germline ends. The CDR3 contains 10 residues.

This clonotype was observed at least ten times. The chain has TRBV7-9 and TRBJ1-1, with D unresolved. CDR1 is SEHNR, CDR2 FQNEAQ, per germline (reference sequence). V was shortened by 6 bases and J by 8 bases, with 10 bases between the two germline ends. The CDR3 has 11 residues. CDR3 nucleotides: TGTGCCAGCAGTACCCTCGTGGAAGCTTTCTTT. This encodes CASSTLVEAFF.

This clonotype was found many times. The rearrangement joins TRBV5-1 to TRBJ1-1; 9 positions agree with TRBD1. Trimming cost V 4 bases and J 2 bases; bases outside gene matches: 12. In germline, CDR1 is SGHRS, CDR2 YFSETQ. The length of the CDR3 is 17 residues. This chain's CDR3 is CASSADPRTGENTEAFF. CDR3 in DNA: TGCGCCAGCAGCGCAGATCCCCGGACAGGGGAAAACACTGAAGCTTTCTTT.

For the CDR3, the DNA is TGCAGTGCTCACCAGGGTAATACGCAGTATTTT. This translates into CSAHQGNTQYF. The gene calls are TRBV20-1 and TRBJ2-3; perhaps TRBD1 as D (5 bases). The CDR3 totals 11 residues. Germline CDR1 and CDR2: DFQATT and SNEGSKA (reference sequence). V dropped 5 bases and J dropped 7 bases, with 10 bases sitting between them.

This clonotype was counted at least ten times. The V gene is TRBV29-1, the J gene TRBJ2-1; 13 bases align to TRBD2. CDR1 is SQVTM, CDR2 ANQGSEA, per germline. The CDR3 totals 16 residues. V gave up 7 bases and J gave up 4 bases; unmatched junction bases: 10. The CDR3 sequence is CSARILAGGLYNEQFF. The CDR3 DNA is TGCAGCGCCCGGATACTAGCGGGGGGGCTGTACAATGAGCAGTTCTTC.

The chain couples TRBV5-6 to TRBJ2-2; D might be TRBD1 or TRBD2, each matching 5 bases. The V end lost 3 bases, the J end lost 1 base, and 10 bases lay between the germline ends. The CDR3 is 15 residues long. CDR1 is SGHDT and CDR2 is YYEEEE in the germline V gene. Here the CDR3 DNA reads TGTGCCAGCAGCTCGGGACCCGGGAACACCGGGGAGCTGTTTTTT. It is translated as CASSSGPGNTGELFF.

This clonotype was recorded at least ten times. The chain is built from TRBV7-9 and TRBJ2-1; D remains ambiguous. This CDR3 comprises 13 residues. Trimming shortened V by 5 bases and J by 9 bases, and 14 bases separated the two germline ends. Germline CDR1 SEHNR, CDR2 FQNEAQ (reference sequence). The DNA for the CDR3 is TGTGCCAGCAGCCGACCCTCCACGAGTGAGCAGTTCTTC. Amino acid sequence: CASSRPSTSEQFF.

The chain employs TRBV7-9 and TRBJ2-7; tentatively, D is TRBD2 (6 bases). CDR1 SEHNR and CDR2 FQNEAQ come from the germline V gene (reference sequence). This CDR3 contains 14 residues. V dropped 4 bases and J dropped 5 bases, with 15 bases sitting between them. As DNA, the CDR3 is TGTGCCAGCAGCTGGTCCAGCGGGTCAGACGAGCAGTACTTC. Amino acid sequence: CASSWSSGSDEQYF.

There are a few counts of this clonotype. The CDR3 is CASGSPGLAKYEQYF. The CDR3 DNA is TGTGCCAGCGGCTCCCCGGGACTAGCGAAATACGAGCAGTACTTC. The chain is built from TRBV6-1 and TRBJ2-7; 10 nucleotides align to TRBD2. The CDR3 sequence is 15 residues long. Trimming cost V 8 bases and J 4 bases; bases outside gene matches: 11. The V gene's germline CDR1 is MNHNS and CDR2 SASEGT.

The V call is TRBV15, the J call TRBJ2-7, with 7 positions matching TRBD2. The germline V gene has CDR1 LNHNV and CDR2 YYDKDF (reference sequence). There are 15 residues in the CDR3. Unmatched junction bases numbered 6, after V lost 3 bases and J lost 1 base. The CDR3 region is CATSSILADSYEQYF. DNA for the CDR3: TGTGCCACCAGCAGTATCCTAGCGGATTCCTACGAGCAGTACTTC.

This clonotype appeared a few times. The chain recombines TRBV7-8 with TRBJ2-3, with D unresolved. This CDR3 spans 15 amino acids. Trimming removed 0 bases at V and 1 base at J, with 8 bases between. Germline loops: CDR1 SGHVS, CDR2 FQNEAQ. The CDR3 DNA reads as TGTGCCAGCAGCTTAGCGCTAAGGCGCACAGATACGCAGTATTTT. This sequence encodes CASSLALRRTDTQYF.

The chain has TRBV6-1 and TRBJ2-7; 9 nucleotides line up with TRBD2. The CDR3 has 14 amino acids. Germline assignment: CDR1 MNHNS and CDR2 SASEGT. The V gene end was trimmed by 6 bases and the J gene end by 0 bases; junction bases not matched to a gene: 3. CDR3: CASRRGGSSYEQYF. DNA of the CDR3: TGTGCCAGCAGGCGGGGGGGGAGCTCCTACGAGCAGTACTTC.

This clonotype showed up just a few times. The chain combines TRBV11-2 with TRBJ2-5; D is unresolved. Trimming removed 3 bases at V and 2 bases at J, with 7 bases between. CDR1 SGHAT and CDR2 FQNNGV come from the germline V gene. The CDR3 is 13 residues long. The CDR3, as DNA: TGTGCCAGCAGCTTCGCCGGGCAAGAGACCCAGTACTTC. This gives the protein CASSFAGQETQYF.

Many counts were recorded for this clonotype. This rearrangement joins TRBV20-1 to TRBJ2-1; TRBD2 aligns across 11 bases. With 2 bases clipped from V and 8 bases from J, the junction kept 11 bases outside the gene matches. Per germline, CDR1 DFQATT and CDR2 SNEGSKA (reference sequence). This CDR3 is built from 16 residues. CDR3 residues: CSARSRPSGGPHEQFF. The CDR3 nucleotides read TGCAGTGCTAGATCCCGGCCTAGCGGGGGGCCCCATGAGCAGTTCTTC.

This rearrangement joins TRBV20-1 to TRBJ2-5; D is undetermined. From germline, CDR1 is DFQATT and CDR2 SNEGSKA (reference sequence). Deletions cut 2 bases from V and 3 bases from J, with 7 bases between. The CDR3 has 12 residues. CDR3 DNA sequence: TGCAGTGCTAGACTGTGTAAAGAGACCCAGTACTTC. Its translation: CSARLCKETQYF.

There are a few counts of this clonotype. The chain links TRBV7-9 to TRBJ1-2, with 7 nucleotides matching TRBD1. The V gene's germline CDR1 is SEHNR and CDR2 FQNEAQ (reference sequence). The CDR3 is 15 amino acids. V lost 2 bases to trimming and J lost 7 bases; unmatched junction nucleotides: 10. CDR3 protein: CASSLHTGEGGGYTF. The CDR3 DNA reads as TGTGCCAGCAGCTTACACACAGGGGAAGGTGGTGGCTACACCTTC.